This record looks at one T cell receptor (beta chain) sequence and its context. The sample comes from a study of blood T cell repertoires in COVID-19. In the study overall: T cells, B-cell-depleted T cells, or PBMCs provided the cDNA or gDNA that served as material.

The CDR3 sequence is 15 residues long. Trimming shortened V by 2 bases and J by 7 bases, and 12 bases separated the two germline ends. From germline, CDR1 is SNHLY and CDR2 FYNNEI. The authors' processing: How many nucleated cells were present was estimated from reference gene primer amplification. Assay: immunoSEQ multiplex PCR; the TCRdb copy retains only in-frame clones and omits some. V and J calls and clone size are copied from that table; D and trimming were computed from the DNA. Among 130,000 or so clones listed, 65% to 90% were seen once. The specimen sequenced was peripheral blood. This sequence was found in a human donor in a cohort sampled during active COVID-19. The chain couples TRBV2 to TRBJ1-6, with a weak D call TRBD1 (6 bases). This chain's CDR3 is CASSERGQGNSPLHF. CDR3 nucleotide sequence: TGTGCCAGCAGTGAAAGGGGTCAGGGGAATTCACCCCTCCACTTT. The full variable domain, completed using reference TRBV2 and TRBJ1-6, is EPEVTQTPSHQVTQMGQEVILRCVPISNHLYFYWYRQILGQKVEFLVSFYNNEISEKSEIFDDQFSVERPDGSNFTLKIRSTKLEDSAMYFCASSERGQGNSPLHFGNGTRLTVT.